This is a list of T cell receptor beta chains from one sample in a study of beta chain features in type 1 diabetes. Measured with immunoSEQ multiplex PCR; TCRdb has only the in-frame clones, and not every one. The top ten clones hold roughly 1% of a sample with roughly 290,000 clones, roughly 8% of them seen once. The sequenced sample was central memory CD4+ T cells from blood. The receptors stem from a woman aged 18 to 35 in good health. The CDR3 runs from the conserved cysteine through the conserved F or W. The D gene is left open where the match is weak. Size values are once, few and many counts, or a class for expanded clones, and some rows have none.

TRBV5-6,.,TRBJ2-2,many,TGTGCCAGCAGCAAGACAGGCCGGGAGCTGTTTTTT,CASSKTGRELFF
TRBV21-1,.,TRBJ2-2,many,TGTGCCAGCCTCCAGGGTACGGGCACCGGGGAGCTGTTTTTT,CASLQGTGTGELFF
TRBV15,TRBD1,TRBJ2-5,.,TGTGCCACCAGCAGAGATAGGACAGGCGACGTCCAAGAGACCCAGTACTTC,CATSRDRTGDVQETQYF
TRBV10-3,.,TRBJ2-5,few,TGTGCCAGCATGACAGGTTATGAGACCCAGTACTTC,CASMTGYETQYF
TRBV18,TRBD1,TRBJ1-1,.,TGTGCCAGCTCATTTGGGGGACAGGGGGCCCCTGAAGCTTTCTTT,CASSFGGQGAPEAFF
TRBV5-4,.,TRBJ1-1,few,TGCGCCAGCAGCCAAGCGGGGGGCACTGAAGCTTTCTTT,CASSQAGGTEAFF
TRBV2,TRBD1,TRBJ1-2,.,TGTGCCAGCAGCCAACAGGGGATCAACTATGGCTACACCTTC,CASSQQGINYGYTF
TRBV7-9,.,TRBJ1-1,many,TGTGCCGCCGGGGGTATGAACACTGAAGCTTTCTTT,CAAGGMNTEAFF
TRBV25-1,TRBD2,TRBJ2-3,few,TGTGCCAGCAGTGAATCGCAGCGGGAGGGCCTTACGGATACGCAGTATTTT,CASSESQREGLTDTQYF
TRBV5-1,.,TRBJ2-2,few,TGCGCCAGCAGCTTGGTAGTCACCGGGGAGCTGTTTTTT,CASSLVVTGELFF
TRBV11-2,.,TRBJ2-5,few,TGTGCCAGCAGCACCCGACAAGTTGAGACCCAGTACTTC,CASSTRQVETQYF
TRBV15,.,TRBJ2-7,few,TGTGCCACGGCCCGGGCGGCCACACTCTACGAGCAGTACTTC,CATARAATLYEQYF
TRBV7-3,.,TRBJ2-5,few,TGTGCCAGCAGCTTCAGTTGGGGCGGGGAGACCCAGTACTTC,CASSFSWGGETQYF
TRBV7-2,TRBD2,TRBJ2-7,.,TGTGCCAGCAGCTTTGGAGGGAGGGCCTTCGAGCAGTACTTC,CASSFGGRAFEQYF
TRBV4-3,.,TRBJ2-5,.,TGCGCCAGCAGCCAAGATCTTGTAAAGACCCAGTACTTC,CASSQDLVKTQYF
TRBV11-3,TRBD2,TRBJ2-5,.,TGTGCCAGCAGCTTACGCGGGAGGGTCCAAGAGACCCAGTACTTC,CASSLRGRVQETQYF
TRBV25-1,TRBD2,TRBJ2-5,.,TGTGCCAGCAGTGAGGACCGGGTAGCGGGAGGGGGAGAGGAGACCCAGTACTTC,CASSEDRVAGGGEETQYF
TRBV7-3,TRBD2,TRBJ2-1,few,TGTGCCAGCAGCAGGACTAGCGGGAGGATCAATGAGCAGTTCTTC,CASSRTSGRINEQFF
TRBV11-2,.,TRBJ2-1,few,TGTGCCAGCCGCCTCAGGAGCTCCTACAATGAGCAGTTCTTC,CASRLRSSYNEQFF
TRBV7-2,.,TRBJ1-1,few,TGTGCCAGCCGCCCCCGGGGGGCAACTGAAGCTTTCTTT,CASRPRGATEAFF
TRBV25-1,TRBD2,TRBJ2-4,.,TGTGCCAGCAGTGTGGGGGGGGCCAAAAACATTCAGTACTTC,CASSVGGAKNIQYF
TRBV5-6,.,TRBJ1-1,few,TGTGCCAGCAGCGCATCGGGACGGTTGAACACTGAAGCTTTCTTT,CASSASGRLNTEAFF
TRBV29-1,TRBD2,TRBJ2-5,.,TGCAGCGGCTCTAGCGGGGGGGCGGAGACCCAGTACTTC,CSGSSGGAETQYF
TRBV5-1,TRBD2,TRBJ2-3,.,TGCGCCAGCATGCTAGCGGAGGGCACAGATACGCAGTATTTT,CASMLAEGTDTQYF
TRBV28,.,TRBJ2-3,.,TGTGCCAGCAACGGGGGAGTCACAGATACGCAGTATTTT,CASNGGVTDTQYF
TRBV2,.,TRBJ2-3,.,TGTGCCAGCAGGATAACAGGGAGGGGAGATACGCAGTATTTT,CASRITGRGDTQYF
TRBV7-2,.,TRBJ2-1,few,TGTGCCAGCAGCTTATTTACCAGATACAATGAGCAGTTCTTC,CASSLFTRYNEQFF
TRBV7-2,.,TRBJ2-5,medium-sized,TGTGCCAGCAGCTTGGAACTGGTACAAGAGACCCAGTACTTC,CASSLELVQETQYF
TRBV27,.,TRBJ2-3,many,TGTGCCAGCTATCCAGGGACTCTCTCCACAGATACGCAGTATTTT,CASYPGTLSTDTQYF
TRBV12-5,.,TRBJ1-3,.,TGTGCTAGTGGTTTGGGGGACGGACGAAACACCATATATTTT,CASGLGDGRNTIYF
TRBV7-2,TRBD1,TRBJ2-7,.,TGTGCCAGCAGCTTAAGGGACAGCACCTACGAGCAGTACTTC,CASSLRDSTYEQYF
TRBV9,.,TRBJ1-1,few,TGTGCCAGCAGCGTAGTAGGGGAGGGTACTGGTGAAGCTTTCTTT,CASSVVGEGTGEAFF
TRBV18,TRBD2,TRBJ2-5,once,TGTGCCAGCTCTTTCACTAGCGGGGAAAATCAAGAGACCCAGTACTTC,CASSFTSGENQETQYF
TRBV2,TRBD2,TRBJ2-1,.,TGTGCCAGCAGCGGAGAGCGGGGTACAGACAATGAGCAGTTCTTC,CASSGERGTDNEQFF
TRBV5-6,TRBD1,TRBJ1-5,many,TGTGCCAGCAGCCGACAGGGAGAACTTCAGCCCCAGCATTTT,CASSRQGELQPQHF
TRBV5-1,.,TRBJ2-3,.,TGCGCCAGCAATGGGGGAGAGACAGATACGCAGTATTTT,CASNGGETDTQYF
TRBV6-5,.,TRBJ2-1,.,TGTGCCAGCAGTTACTCGACAGGTTACAATGAGCAGTTCTTC,CASSYSTGYNEQFF
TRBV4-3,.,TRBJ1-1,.,TGCGCCAGCAGCCAAGGGGTTGGGCAGCTAGCTTTCTTT,CASSQGVGQLAFF
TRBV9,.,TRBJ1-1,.,TGTGCCAGCAGCCCCCAAGTTGGGGGTGGGACTGAAGCTTTCTTT,CASSPQVGGGTEAFF
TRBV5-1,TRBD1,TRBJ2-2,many,TGCGCCAGCAGCCTAACACCCCCGGGACAGGGGTTTACCGGGGAGCTGTTTTTT,CASSLTPPGQGFTGELFF
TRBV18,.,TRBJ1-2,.,TGTGCCAGCTCTCTCAGGGTGGACGGTGCTAACTATGGCTACACCTTC,CASSLRVDGANYGYTF